This T cell receptor beta chain was sequenced during a study of T cell responses to AZD1222 COVID-19 vaccine. This table comes from immunoSEQ multiplex PCR, and its TCRdb copy is limited to in-frame clones, with some not included. There are about 150,000 clones in the sample; roughly nine tenths occur only once, and about 4% lies in the top ten. Note on this clone: The antigen is undetermined.

Overall study results and limits: It should be noted that donors were predominantly white British and more often female, and clonal diversity was possibly underestimated.

This CDR3 has 17 residues. CDR1 and CDR2 from the germline V gene are SGHTA and FQGNSA. V was pared by 4 bases and J by 6 bases, with 14 bases of the junction left unmatched. V is TRBV7-2 and J is TRBJ1-4; 7 bases align to TRBD1. The TCR comes from an adult who received the AZD1222 COVID-19 vaccine. Source: peripheral blood, taken 28 days after the second AZD1222 dose. The CDR3, as DNA: TGTGCCAGCAGCTCCGACAGGGCCTCCCTATCCTATGAAAAACTGTTTTTT. The encoded protein is CASSSDRASLSYEKLFF.